Detailed here is one T cell receptor beta chain. Antigen unknown. In germline, CDR1 is MDHEN, CDR2 SYDVKM. This CDR3 contains 16 residues. PCR amplification relied on 60 Vbeta primers (plus 13 Jbeta primers). TCRdb's copy holds only in-frame clones and misses some; the assay was immunoSEQ multiplex PCR. The sample lists about 98,000 clones; roughly 70% were seen once. The data derive from a study of cytomegalovirus exposure and HLA in healthy donors. Study-wide findings and caveats: According to a later analysis, most TCR beta chains associated with CMV appeared HLA-restricted. The study reported that TCR beta sequences accurately predicted HLA-A and HLA-B alleles in most subjects.

The TCR comes from a man aged 45-65 years in good health and CMV-seronegative. The source material was PBMCs. The chain couples TRBV28 to TRBJ2-5, with 7 bases aligning to TRBD2. The DNA end favors TRBJ2-7, so the J call may be wrong. The CDR3: CASSLFSSGSSYEQYF. The DNA for the CDR3 is TGTGCCAGCAGTTTATTTTCTAGCGGAAGCTCCTACGAGCAGTACTTC.